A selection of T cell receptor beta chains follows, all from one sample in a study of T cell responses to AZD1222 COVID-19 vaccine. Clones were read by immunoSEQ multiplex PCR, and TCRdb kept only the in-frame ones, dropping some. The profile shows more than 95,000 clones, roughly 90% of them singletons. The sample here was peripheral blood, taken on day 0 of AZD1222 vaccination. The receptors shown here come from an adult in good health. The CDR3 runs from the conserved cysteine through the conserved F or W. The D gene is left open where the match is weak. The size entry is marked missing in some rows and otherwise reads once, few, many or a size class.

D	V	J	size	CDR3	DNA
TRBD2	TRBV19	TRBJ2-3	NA	CASSIVTSGSDTQYF	TGTGCCAGTAGTATAGTGACTAGCGGGAGTGATACGCAGTATTTT
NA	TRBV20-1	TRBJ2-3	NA	CSASRDTQYF	TGCAGTGCTAGCCGAGATACGCAGTATTTT
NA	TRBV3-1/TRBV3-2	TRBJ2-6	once	CASTGLGGSNSGANVLTF	TGTGCCAGCACCGGCTTGGGGGGAAGCAACTCTGGGGCCAACGTCCTGACTTTC
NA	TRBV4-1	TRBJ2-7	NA	CASSQELAYEQYF	TGCGCCAGCAGCCAAGAGCTTGCCTACGAGCAGTACTTC
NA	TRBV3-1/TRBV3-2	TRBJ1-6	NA	CASSPRTDNSPLHF	TGTGCCAGCAGCCCACGGACAGATAATTCACCCCTCCACTTT
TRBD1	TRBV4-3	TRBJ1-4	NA	CASSARQGASNEKLFF	TGCGCCAGCAGCGCGAGACAGGGGGCCTCCAATGAAAAACTGTTTTTT
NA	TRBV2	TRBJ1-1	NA	CASSESDYVRDTEAFF	TGTGCCAGCAGTGAATCGGATTATGTGAGGGACACTGAAGCTTTCTTT
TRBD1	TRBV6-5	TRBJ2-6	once	CASSPGGPGANVLTF	TGTGCCAGCAGCCCAGGGGGCCCTGGGGCCAACGTCCTGACTTTC
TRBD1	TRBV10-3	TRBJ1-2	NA	CAITGQADSNYGYTF	TGTGCCATCACCGGACAGGCAGACTCTAACTATGGCTACACCTTC
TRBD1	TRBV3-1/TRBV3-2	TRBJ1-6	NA	CASSWDRDSPLHF	TGTGCCAGCAGCTGGGACAGGGATTCACCCCTCCACTTT
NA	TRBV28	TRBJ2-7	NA	CASSLYEQYF	TGTGCCAGCAGTTTATACGAGCAGTACTTC
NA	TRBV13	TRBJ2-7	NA	CASSLSGLYGQYF	TGTGCCAGCAGCCTCTCAGGGCTTTACGGGCAGTACTTC
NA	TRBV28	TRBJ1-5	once	CASSLSQGSQPQHF	TGTGCCAGCAGTTTAAGCCAGGGTAGTCAGCCCCAGCATTTT
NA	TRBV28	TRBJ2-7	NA	CASSFRDEQYF	TGTGCCAGCAGTTTTAGAGACGAGCAGTACTTC
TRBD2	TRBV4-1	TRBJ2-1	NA	CASSRNTGTSNNEQFF	TGCGCCAGCAGCCGGAATACCGGGACTAGTAACAATGAGCAGTTCTTC
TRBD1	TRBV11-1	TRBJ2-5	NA	CASSLGQDFGETQYF	TGTGCCAGCAGTTTAGGACAGGACTTTGGGGAGACCCAGTACTTC
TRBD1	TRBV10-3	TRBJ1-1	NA	CAISGIQGDTEAFF	TGTGCCATCAGTGGAATACAGGGGGACACTGAAGCTTTCTTT
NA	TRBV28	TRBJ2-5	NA	CASTLGGHRQETQYF	TGTGCCAGCACCCTTGGGGGGCACCGGCAAGAGACCCAGTACTTC
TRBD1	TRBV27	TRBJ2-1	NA	CASRDRGPYNEQFF	TGTGCCAGCAGAGACAGGGGACCCTACAATGAGCAGTTCTTC
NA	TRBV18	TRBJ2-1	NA	CASSWDSGNEQFF	TGTGCCAGCTCATGGGACAGCGGGAATGAGCAGTTCTTC
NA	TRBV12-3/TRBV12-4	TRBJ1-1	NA	CASSFGRGTEAFF	TGTGCCAGCAGTTTTGGCAGGGGCACTGAAGCTTTCTTT
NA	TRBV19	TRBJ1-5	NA	CASSMGFSLRERNQPQHF	TGTGCCAGTAGTATGGGGTTTTCCCTCAGGGAGCGCAATCAGCCCCAGCATTTT
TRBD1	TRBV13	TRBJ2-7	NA	CASSLSDRSWEQYF	TGTGCCAGCAGCTTGTCGGACAGGTCTTGGGAGCAGTACTTC
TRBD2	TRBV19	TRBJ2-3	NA	CASSRSGSLSTDTQYF	TGTGCCAGTAGTAGGAGCGGGAGTCTAAGCACAGATACGCAGTATTTT
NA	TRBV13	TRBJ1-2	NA	CASSLKNGERIYGYTF	TGTGCCAGCAGCTTAAAAAACGGGGAGCGCATCTATGGCTACACCTTC